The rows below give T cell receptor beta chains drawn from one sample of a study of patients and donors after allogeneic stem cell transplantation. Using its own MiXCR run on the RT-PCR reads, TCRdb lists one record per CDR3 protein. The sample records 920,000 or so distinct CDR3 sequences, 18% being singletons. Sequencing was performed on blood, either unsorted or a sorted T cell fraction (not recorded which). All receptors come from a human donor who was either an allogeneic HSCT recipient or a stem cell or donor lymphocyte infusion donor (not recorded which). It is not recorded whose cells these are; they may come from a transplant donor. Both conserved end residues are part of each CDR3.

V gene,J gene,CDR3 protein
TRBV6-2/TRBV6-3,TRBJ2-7,CASSIPGTGDYEQYF
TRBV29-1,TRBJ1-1,CSVEEQNTEAFF
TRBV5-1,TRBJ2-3,CASSATTSGYTDTQYF
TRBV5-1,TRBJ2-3,CASSLGTSQDTQYF
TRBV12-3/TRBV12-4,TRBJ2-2,CASSLRGGVSDTGELFF
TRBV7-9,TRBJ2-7,CASSTRDRGIYEQYF
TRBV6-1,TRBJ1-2,CASSVRQGARNYGYTF
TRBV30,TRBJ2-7,CAWTNGQSSYEQYF
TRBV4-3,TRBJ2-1,CASSQVRGSSYNEQFF
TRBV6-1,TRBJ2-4,CASGTGIAKNIQYF
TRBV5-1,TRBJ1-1,CASSTGQRPLTFF
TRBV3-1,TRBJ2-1,CASSQVPGEQFF
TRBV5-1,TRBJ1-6,CASSGSYNSPLHF
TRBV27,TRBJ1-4,CASSPTLQGWDEKLFF
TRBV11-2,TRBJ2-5,CASSPGQGSGETQYF
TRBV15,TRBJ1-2,CATPGAGGGGYTF
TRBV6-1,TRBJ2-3,CASTGSGGGRPDTQYF
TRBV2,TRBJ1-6,CASSGENNSPLHF
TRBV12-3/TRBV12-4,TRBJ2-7,CASSVRGQGSGEQYF
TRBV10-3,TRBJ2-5,CAISESEGAGETQYF
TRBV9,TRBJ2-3,CASSPASGRATDTQYF
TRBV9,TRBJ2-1,CASSVPGGGRYNEQFF
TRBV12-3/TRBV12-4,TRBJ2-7,CASSSTASYEQYF
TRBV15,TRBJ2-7,CATSRDSLYEQYF
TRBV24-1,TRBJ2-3,CATSVHSTDTQYF
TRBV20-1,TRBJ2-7,CSASGSRSLNYEQYF
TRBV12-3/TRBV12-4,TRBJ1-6,CASSLAGSGNSPLHF
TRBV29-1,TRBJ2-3,CSVRSADTQYF
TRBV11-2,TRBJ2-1,CASSHRLAGGYNEQFF